The entry below gives a single T cell receptor (beta chain) sequence along with its context. Original processing notes: Amplification of reference gene primers was used by the study to estimate nucleated cell counts. The protocol was immunoSEQ multiplex PCR, while the TCRdb copy is restricted to in-frame clones and leaves out a portion. That table supplies the V and J calls and clone size; D and trimming were determined from the DNA. The table has 70,000 or so clones, about nine tenths seen once. This record belongs to a study of blood T cell repertoires in COVID-19. Across the whole study: PBMCs, B-cell-depleted T cells, or T cells were the source of the cDNA or gDNA that made up the material.

Germline trimming cut 3 bases from V and 7 bases from J; bases unmatched to any gene: 9. CDR3 length equals 16 residues. In germline, CDR1 is SGDLS, CDR2 YYNGEE. The material sequenced was peripheral blood. The source of this sequence is a man aged 65-85 years with active or convalescent COVID-19. The chain combines TRBV9 with TRBJ2-2, with 10 bases that match TRBD2. The CDR3 nucleotides read TGTGCCAGCAGCGGAGCAGCGGGAGGGGTCTACGGGGAGCTGTTTTTT. Translating it yields CASSGAAGGVYGELFF.